This T cell receptor beta chain appears in the sequencing data of a study of cytomegalovirus exposure and HLA in healthy donors. The study, taken as a whole, reports: The classifier, whose performance was assessed in both the original and validation cohorts, reportedly diagnosed cytomegalovirus status with high specificity and sensitivity.

Germline CDR1 and CDR2: MNHNS and SASEGT. This CDR3 has 13 residues. The junction had 3 bases not matched to a gene; V was cut back by 10 bases and J by 3 bases. This clone was detected a few times. The antigen is undetermined. Both 60 Vbeta primers and 13 Jbeta primers went into the PCR. TCRdb's table, derived via immunoSEQ multiplex PCR, lists solely in-frame clones and lacks some. This sample has 110,000 to 150,000 clones, with approximately 78% found just once. The V gene is TRBV6-1, the J gene TRBJ2-2; 9 nucleotides match TRBD1. The receptor comes from a woman younger than 30 in good health and CMV-seropositive. Sequencing was performed on PBMCs. The CDR3 spells CAMGTGYTGELFF. The CDR3 DNA reads as TGTGCCATGGGGACAGGGTACACCGGGGAGCTGTTTTTT.